These 19 T cell receptor beta chains originate from one sample sequenced in a study of cytomegalovirus exposure and HLA in healthy donors. TCRdb's copy holds only in-frame clones and misses some; the assay was immunoSEQ multiplex PCR. The sample has around 300,000 clones, just over 85% seen once; the top ten hold roughly 0.99%. Specimen: PBMCs. The source is a woman in her late teens or twenties in good health and CMV-seronegative.

This clone has a single count. This chain uses TRBV18 with TRBJ2-5, with a tentative D call TRBD1 (6 bases). With 4 bases removed from V and 5 bases from J, the gap between germline ends came to 14 bases. The germline V gene encodes CDR1 KGHSH and CDR2 LQKENI. The CDR3 sequence is 14 residues long. CDR3 nucleotide sequence: TGTGCCAGCTCACAAAACAGGGACGGGGAGACCCAGTACTTC. It specifies CASSQNRDGETQYF.

In this sample, this clone turned up once. This chain links TRBV25-1 with TRBJ2-5; 9 bases fit TRBD1. Unmatched junction bases numbered 8, after V lost 2 bases and J lost 4 bases. CDR1 and CDR2 (germline): MGHDK, SYGVNS. CDR3 length: 16 amino acids. CDR3 bases: TGTGCCAGCAGTGAACCTGAGACAGGGGGGGTAGAGACCCAGTACTTC. This sequence encodes CASSEPETGGVETQYF.

CDR3 amino acids: CASSQADRRSGELFF. In DNA, the CDR3 is TGTGCCAGTAGTCAGGCGGACAGGCGCTCCGGGGAGCTGTTTTTT. The chain couples TRBV19 to TRBJ2-2; 7 bases match TRBD1. The V gene end was trimmed by 5 bases and the J gene end by 6 bases; junction bases not matched to a gene: 9. The CDR3 has 15 amino acids. Germline V gives CDR1 LNHDA, CDR2 SQIVND (reference sequence).

The rearrangement joins TRBV5-8 to TRBJ1-5, with 10 bases lining up with TRBD1. The V and J ends lost 4 bases and 2 bases, in that order; junction bases with no gene match: 6. Germline CDR1 and CDR2: SGHTS and YDEGEE. CDR3 length: 16 amino acids. The DNA for the CDR3 is TGTGCCAGCAGCCCCAGGACAGGGGGGGGCAATCAGCCCCAGCATTTT. It specifies CASSPRTGGGNQPQHF.

The J gene is TRBJ2-3, the V gene TRBV5-6; D might be TRBD1 (6 bases). V gave up 5 bases and J gave up 4 bases, with 17 bases separating them. Germline loops: CDR1 SGHDT, CDR2 YYEEEE. The CDR3 has 15 amino acids. The CDR3 coding sequence is TGTGCCAGCAGAACGTGGGGGCTACCCCCAGATACGCAGTATTTT. This translates into CASRTWGLPPDTQYF.

The chain carries TRBV28 and TRBJ1-1; D is perhaps TRBD1 (5 bases). The CDR3 contains 15 residues. Germline CDR1 is MDHEN and CDR2 is SYDVKM. The ends were cut back, 5 bases at V and 0 bases at J, with 13 bases in the middle. The CDR3 coding sequence is TGTGCCAGCAGTCCCAACAGGAAGGTGAACACTGAAGCTTTCTTT. Protein sequence: CASSPNRKVNTEAFF.

This clone was counted once. The gene calls are TRBV9 and TRBJ1-2; 8 bases are shared with TRBD1. V dropped 1 base and J dropped 8; count of bases not matched to a gene: 10. Germline V gene sequence: CDR1 SGDLS, CDR2 YYNGEE. The CDR3 extends over 15 amino acids. The CDR3 DNA sequence: TGTGCCAGCAGCGTACCTGGCCAGGGGGCTGGGGGCTACACCTTC. Residues: CASSVPGQGAGGYTF.

J is TRBJ2-5 and V is TRBV4-1; the D gene is possibly TRBD1 (5 bases). The ends were cut back, 6 bases at V and 4 bases at J, with 18 bases in the middle. Germline-derived CDR1 and CDR2 are MGHRA and YSYEKL. The CDR3 runs to 15 residues. The CDR3, as DNA: TGCGCCAGCAGTTTTGACGGCCTGGGGCTAGAGACCCAGTACTTC. It translates to CASSFDGLGLETQYF.

The rearrangement uses TRBV6-5 and TRBJ1-1; no clear D gene. Per the germline V gene, CDR1 is MNHEY and CDR2 is SVGAGI. CDR3 size: 15 residues. Trimming took 2 bases from V and 1 from J, leaving 11 bases between them. The CDR3 region is CASSYARAGNTEAFF. In DNA, the CDR3 is TGTGCCAGCAGTTACGCAAGGGCGGGGAACACTGAAGCTTTCTTT.

The chain joins TRBV7-6 to TRBJ1-2; unclear D gene. Germline CDR1 and CDR2: SGHVS and FNYEAQ. CDR3 length: 14 residues. Trimming removed 0 bases at V and 8 bases at J, with 13 bases between. This CDR3 reads CASSLADPLGGYTF. Here the CDR3 DNA reads TGTGCCAGCAGCTTAGCGGATCCCCTCGGGGGCTACACCTTC.

This chain connects TRBV4-1 to TRBJ1-5, with 8 bases lining up with TRBD1. Trimming at V came to 4 bases and at J to 6 bases, leaving 5 bases not matched to a gene. The CDR3 spans 14 residues. CDR1 and CDR2 from the germline V gene are MGHRA and YSYEKL. CDR3 bases: TGCGCCAGCAGCCGCCTACAGGGGGTTCAGCCCCAGCATTTT. Translation gives CASSRLQGVQPQHF.

The J gene is TRBJ2-7, the V gene TRBV6-1; 7 bases agree with TRBD1. This CDR3 has 14 residues. Germline V CDR1 and CDR2: MNHNS, SASEGT. V lost 5 bases to trimming and J lost 2 bases; unmatched junction nucleotides: 6. The CDR3 DNA reads TGTGCCAGCAGTCCGGGACAGTGGGCCTACGAGCAGTACTTC. Protein sequence: CASSPGQWAYEQYF.

The gene calls are TRBV4-3 and TRBJ1-1; 8 bases agree with TRBD1. Germline V gene lookup returns CDR1 LGHNA and CDR2 YSLEER. Losses at the gene ends were 3 bases for V and 7 bases for J; bases not matched to a gene: 13. CDR3 length: 16 amino acids. CDR3 sequence reads: CASSHGPGGPLGEAFF. CDR3 DNA sequence: TGCGCCAGCAGCCACGGGCCAGGGGGCCCACTGGGTGAAGCTTTCTTT.

J is TRBJ2-3 and V is TRBV10-2; unclear D gene. Germline lookup yields CDR1 WSHSY and CDR2 SAAADI. This CDR3 is built from 16 residues. The CDR3 spells CPKTNAQALRVDTQYF. The CDR3 DNA reads TGCCCCAAGACGAACGCCCAGGCCTTGCGCGTCGATACGCAGTATTTT.

In DNA form, the CDR3 reads TGTGCCAGCAGCTTAGGACGGGCTAGCGGGAGGGTGACAGATACGCAGTATTTT. This sequence encodes CASSLGRASGRVTDTQYF. The chain combines TRBV11-3 with TRBJ2-3, with 12 bases matching TRBD2. In germline, CDR1 is SGHNT, CDR2 YENEEA. Trimming at V came to 1 base and at J to 3 bases, leaving 8 bases not matched to a gene. CDR3 length: 18 amino acids.

The J gene is TRBJ1-2, the V gene TRBV7-8, with a possible D match to TRBD1 (6 bases). The CDR3 contains 16 residues. V was shortened by 1 base and J by 6 bases, with 18 bases between the two germline ends. Germline V CDR1 and CDR2: SGHVS, FQNEAQ. The CDR3 region is CASSLVWTAALDGYTF. CDR3 in DNA: TGTGCCAGCAGCTTAGTTTGGACAGCCGCCTTGGATGGCTACACCTTC.

The V gene is TRBV6-1, the J gene TRBJ2-5, with TRBD1 identical over 7 bases. The V segment lost 3 bases and the J segment 6 bases; nucleotides outside the gene matches: 4. The CDR3 consists of 13 residues. Germline CDR1 reads MNHNS; CDR2 reads SASEGT. CDR3 residues: CASSETGLKTQYF. The CDR3 DNA sequence: TGTGCCAGCAGTGAGACAGGGTTGAAGACCCAGTACTTC.

V and J are TRBV27 and TRBJ2-7; D possibly corresponds to TRBD2 (6 bases). V was trimmed by 5 bases and J by 0 bases, leaving 11 bases between them. This CDR3 region has 14 residues. CDR1 MNHEY and CDR2 SMNVEV come from the germline V gene (reference sequence). The CDR3 protein is CASSPQLASYEQYF. The CDR3, as DNA: TGTGCCAGCAGTCCACAACTAGCCTCCTACGAGCAGTACTTC.

On this clone itself: At the DNA level, this CDR3 is encoded by other sequences in the same sample as well. This rearrangement joins TRBV27 to TRBJ2-7, with 7 bases lining up with TRBD2. The V gene's germline CDR1 is MNHEY and CDR2 SMNVEV (reference sequence). This CDR3 region has 14 residues. V shed 0 bases and J 3 bases; nucleotides not matched to a gene: 2. CDR3 residues: CASSLSGGIYEQYF. The CDR3 DNA reads TGTGCCAGCAGTTTATCGGGGGGGATCTACGAGCAGTACTTC.